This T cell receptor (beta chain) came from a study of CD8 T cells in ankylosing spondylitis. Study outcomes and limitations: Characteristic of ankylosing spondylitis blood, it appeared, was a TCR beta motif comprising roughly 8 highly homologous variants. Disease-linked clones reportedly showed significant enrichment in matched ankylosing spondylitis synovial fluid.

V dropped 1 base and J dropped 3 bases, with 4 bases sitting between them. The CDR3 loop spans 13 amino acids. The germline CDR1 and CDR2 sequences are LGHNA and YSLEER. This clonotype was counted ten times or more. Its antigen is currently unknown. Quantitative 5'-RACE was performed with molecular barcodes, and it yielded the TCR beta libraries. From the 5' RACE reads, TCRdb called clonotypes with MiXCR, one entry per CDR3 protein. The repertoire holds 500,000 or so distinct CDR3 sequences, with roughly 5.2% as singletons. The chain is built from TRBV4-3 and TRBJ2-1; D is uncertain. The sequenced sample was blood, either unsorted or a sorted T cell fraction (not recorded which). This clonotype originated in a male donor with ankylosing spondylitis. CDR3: CASSQVFYNEQFF. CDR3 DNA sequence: TGCGCCAGCAGCCAAGTCTTCTACAATGAGCAGTTCTTC.